These 15 T cell receptor beta chains were all obtained from the same sample, sequenced in a study of T cells in Graves' hyperthyroidism and ophthalmopathy (dated by TCRdb to the late 2010s). Library generation was performed with multiplex PCR. The listed sequencing device is Illumina HiSeq 2000. TCR beta CDR3 regions were amplified from RNA transcripts. For the first round of RT-PCR on the TCR CDR3, the HTBI primer set was used together with the Qiagen OneStep RT-PCR kit. The public reads were run again by TCRdb, first through fastp at Q25 and then through MiXCR, and only productive beta chains were kept. Every entry covers one CDR3 protein and lists the most common genes and DNA from its rows. For this sample there are 300,000 to 350,000 distinct CDR3 sequences; about a sixth appear just once. The top ten hold less than 20% of the sample. The source material was blood. These receptors all come from a woman between 40 and 50 years old with Graves' ophthalmopathy.

There are many counts of this clonotype. This rearrangement joins TRBV13 to TRBJ2-7; 9 bases are a match to TRBD2. CDR1 and CDR2 from the germline V gene are PRHDT and FYEKMQ (reference sequence). The CDR3 extends over 16 amino acids. V was clipped by 0 bases and J by 3 bases; unmatched bases: 6. CDR3 region: CASSLGAGGPYYEQYF. CDR3 DNA: TGTGCCAGCAGCTTAGGGGCGGGAGGGCCCTACTACGAGCAGTACTTC.

This clonotype showed up many times. The chain has TRBV12-3 or TRBV12-4 and TRBJ2-5; 10 bases align to TRBD1. There are 16 residues in the CDR3. Trimming at V came to 5 bases and at J to 5 bases, leaving 11 bases not matched to a gene. This CDR3 reads CASSNRQGARVETQYF. CDR3 sequence (DNA): TGTGCCAGCAGTAACCGACAGGGGGCAAGGGTTGAGACCCAGTACTTC.

This clonotype was recorded at least ten times. This rearrangement joins TRBV10-1 to TRBJ2-2; TRBD1 aligns across 7 bases. The germline CDR1 and CDR2 sequences are WNHNN and SYGVQD (reference sequence). The length of the CDR3 is 14 residues. Losses at the gene ends were 2 bases for V and 6 bases for J; bases not matched to a gene: 3. The CDR3 bases are TGCGCCAGCAGTGAGCTGGGGACAGCCGGGGAGCTGTTTTTT. This sequence encodes CASSELGTAGELFF.

The chain joins TRBV7-9 to TRBJ1-1; unclear D gene. V was clipped by 0 bases and J by 2 bases, with 4 bases between them. The CDR3 sequence is 13 residues long. Germline CDR1 SEHNR, CDR2 FQNEAQ (reference sequence). In DNA form, the CDR3 reads TGTGCCAGCAGCTTAGCAACAAACACTGAAGCTTTCTTT. Encoded protein: CASSLATNTEAFF. Combining the CDR3 with reference TRBV7-9 and TRBJ1-1 gives the whole variable domain DTGVSQNPRHKITKRGQNVTFRCDPISEHNRLYWYRQTLGQGPEFLTYFQNEAQLEKSRLLSDRFSAERPKGSFSTLEIQRTEQGDSAMYLCASSLATNTEAFFGQGTRLTVV.

This clonotype was counted ten times or more. The chain is built from TRBV27 and TRBJ2-7; D may be TRBD1 (5 bases). CDR1 is MNHEY, CDR2 SMNVEV, per germline (reference sequence). The CDR3 contains 13 residues. The germline V and J ends were trimmed by 8 bases and 1 base, with 12 bases remaining between them. This CDR3 is CASAKTESYEQYF. The CDR3 DNA is TGTGCCAGCGCCAAGACAGAGTCCTACGAGCAGTACTTC.

This clonotype was observed many times. The chain joins TRBV27 to TRBJ2-5; the D is unclear. This CDR3 spans 13 amino acids. Trimming removed 2 bases from V and 4 bases from J, with 8 bases in between. The germline CDR1 and CDR2 sequences are MNHEY and SMNVEV (reference sequence). The CDR3: CASSLRFRETQYF. Here the CDR3 DNA reads TGTGCCAGCAGTTTAAGATTTCGAGAGACCCAGTACTTC.

This rearrangement joins TRBV6-1 to TRBJ2-4; D call uncertain. Germline assignment: CDR1 MNHNS and CDR2 SASEGT. The CDR3 has 12 residues. V lost 5 bases, J lost 8 bases, and 10 bases lay in between. DNA of the CDR3: TGTGCCAGCAGTTCCCTAGGGTACATTCAGTACTTC. As protein: CASSSLGYIQYF.

In its sample, this clonotype was seen many times. The rearrangement links TRBV20-1 to TRBJ2-7; D uncertain. Trimming took 2 bases from V and 0 from J, leaving 11 bases between them. The CDR3 is 14 residues long. Germline CDR1 reads DFQATT; CDR2 reads SNEGSKA (reference sequence). DNA of the CDR3: TGCAGTGCTAGATCCGGGTCCAACTCCTACGAGCAGTACTTC. Protein sequence: CSARSGSNSYEQYF.

This clonotype was detected ten times or more. The chain employs TRBV11-1 and TRBJ1-2; 8 bases map to TRBD1. The CDR3 totals 16 residues. Germline loops: CDR1 SGHAT, CDR2 FQDESV (reference sequence). V trimming: 2 bases; J trimming: 8 bases; junction bases outside the gene matches: 13. CDR3 sequence reads: CASSLTQRTGTAGYTF. The CDR3, as DNA: TGTGCCAGCAGCTTAACGCAGCGGACAGGGACTGCGGGCTACACCTTC.

The chain uses TRBV12-3 or TRBV12-4 and TRBJ2-3, with 9 bases that match TRBD1. The J segment lost 4 bases and the V segment lost 6 bases, leaving 8 bases of the junction unmatched. The CDR3 sequence is 15 residues long. CDR3 protein: CASSYPGQGADTQYF. DNA of the CDR3: TGTGCCAGCAGCTATCCGGGACAGGGTGCAGATACGCAGTATTTT.

This clonotype appeared many times. V is TRBV7-9 and J is TRBJ1-2; TRBD1 might be the D (6 bases). V was trimmed by 6 bases and J by 8 bases, leaving 19 bases between them. From germline, CDR1 is SEHNR and CDR2 FQNEAQ (reference sequence). This CDR3 has 14 residues. DNA for the CDR3: TGTGCCAGCAGTTTTTTACAGGGAAATTACGGCTACACCTTC. Protein product: CASSFLQGNYGYTF.

With respect to this clonotype: A read error may explain this, as a much larger clone is one base away. The CDR3: CAGSSAYRTEAFF. CDR3 in DNA: TGCGCCGGCAGCTCGGCCTACAGAACTGAAGCTTTCTTT. The chain joins TRBV5-1 to TRBJ1-1; D is uncertain. The germline V gene encodes CDR1 SGHRS and CDR2 YFSETQ. The CDR3 length is 13 residues.

This clonotype occurred many times. The V gene is TRBV30, the J gene TRBJ1-5, with TRBD1 matching 10 bases. J gave up 6 bases and V 2 bases, and 7 bases lay outside the gene matches. In germline, CDR1 is GTSNPN, CDR2 SVGIG (reference sequence). The CDR3 runs 15 residues. The CDR3 is CAWSFPGQGIQPQHF. DNA for the CDR3: TGTGCCTGGAGTTTCCCGGGACAGGGGATTCAGCCCCAGCATTTT.

This clonotype was detected ten times or more. The chain recombines TRBV28 with TRBJ2-2; 7 bases are shared with TRBD1. V lost 6 bases to trimming and J lost 6 bases; unmatched junction nucleotides: 10. The CDR3 contains 15 residues. Germline V gives CDR1 MDHEN, CDR2 SYDVKM. The CDR3 bases are TGTGCCAGCAGACTGCTCCAGACAGGGCCCGGGGAGCTGTTTTTT. Residues: CASRLLQTGPGELFF.

This clonotype was recorded many times. V gene TRBV28 combines with J gene TRBJ2-7, with 8 positions matching TRBD2. Germline V gene lookup returns CDR1 MDHEN and CDR2 SYDVKM. The junction had 7 bases not matched to a gene; V was cut back by 4 bases and J by 5 bases. The CDR3 consists of 14 residues. The CDR3 nucleotides read TGTGCCAGCAGTTCGACTAGCGTATCTGACGAGCAGTACTTC. Translation gives CASSSTSVSDEQYF.